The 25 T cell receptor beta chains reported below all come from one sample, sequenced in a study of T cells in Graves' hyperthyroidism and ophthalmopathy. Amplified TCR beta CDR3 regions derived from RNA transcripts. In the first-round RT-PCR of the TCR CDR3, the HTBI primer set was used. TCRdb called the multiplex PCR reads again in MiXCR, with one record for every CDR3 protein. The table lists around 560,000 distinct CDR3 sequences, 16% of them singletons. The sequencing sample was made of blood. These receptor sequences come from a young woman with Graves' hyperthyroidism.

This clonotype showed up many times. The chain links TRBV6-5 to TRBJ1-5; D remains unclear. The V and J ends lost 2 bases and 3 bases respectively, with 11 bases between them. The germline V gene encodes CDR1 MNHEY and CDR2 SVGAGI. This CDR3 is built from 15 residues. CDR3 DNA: TGTGCCAGCAGTTACCTGGCAGGACCCAATCAGCCCCAGCATTTT. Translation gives CASSYLAGPNQPQHF.

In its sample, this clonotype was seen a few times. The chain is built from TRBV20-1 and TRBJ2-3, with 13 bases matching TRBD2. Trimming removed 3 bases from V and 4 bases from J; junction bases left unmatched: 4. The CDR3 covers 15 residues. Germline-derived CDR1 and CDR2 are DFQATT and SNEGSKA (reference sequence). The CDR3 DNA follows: TGCAGTGCTAGTTCAACTAGCGGGAGGGCAGATACGCAGTATTTT. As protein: CSASSTSGRADTQYF.

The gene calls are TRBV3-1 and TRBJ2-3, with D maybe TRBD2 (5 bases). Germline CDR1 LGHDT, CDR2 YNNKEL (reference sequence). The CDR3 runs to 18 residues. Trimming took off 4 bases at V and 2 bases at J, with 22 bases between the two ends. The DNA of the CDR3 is TGTGCCAGCAGCCCAACTCGGAGCCTGCCGAGGGCCACAGATACGCAGTATTTT. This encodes CASSPTRSLPRATDTQYF.

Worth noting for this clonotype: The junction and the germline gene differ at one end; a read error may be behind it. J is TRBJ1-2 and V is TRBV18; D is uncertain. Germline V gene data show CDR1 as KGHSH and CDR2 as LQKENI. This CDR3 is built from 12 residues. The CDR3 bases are TGTGCCAGCTCACCACGCGAGGAGGGCTACGCCTTC. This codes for CASSPREEGYAF.

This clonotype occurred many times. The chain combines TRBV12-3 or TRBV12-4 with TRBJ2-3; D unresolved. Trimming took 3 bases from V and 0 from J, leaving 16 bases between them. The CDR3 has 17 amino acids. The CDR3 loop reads CASSLKRSFPSTDTQYF. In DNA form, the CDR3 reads TGTGCCAGCAGTTTGAAACGGAGCTTCCCGAGCACAGATACGCAGTATTTT.

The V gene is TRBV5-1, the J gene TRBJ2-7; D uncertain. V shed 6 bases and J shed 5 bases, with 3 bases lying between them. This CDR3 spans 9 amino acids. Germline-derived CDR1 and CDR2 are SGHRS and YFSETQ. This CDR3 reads CASIDEQYF. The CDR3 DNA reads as TGCGCCAGCATCGACGAGCAGTACTTC. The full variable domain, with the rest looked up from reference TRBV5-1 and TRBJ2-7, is KAGVTQTPRYLIKTRGQQVTLSCSPISGHRSVSWYQQTPGQGLQFLFEYFSETQRNKGNFPGRFSGRQFSNSRSEMNVSTLELGDSALYLCASIDEQYFGPGTRLTVT.

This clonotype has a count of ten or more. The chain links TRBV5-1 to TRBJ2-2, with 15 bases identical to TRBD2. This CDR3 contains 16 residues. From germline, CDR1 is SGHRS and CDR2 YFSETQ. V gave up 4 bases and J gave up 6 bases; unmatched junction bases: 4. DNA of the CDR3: TGCGCCAGCAGCCCAGGACTAGCGGGAGGGTCCGGGGAGCTGTTTTTT. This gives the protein CASSPGLAGGSGELFF.

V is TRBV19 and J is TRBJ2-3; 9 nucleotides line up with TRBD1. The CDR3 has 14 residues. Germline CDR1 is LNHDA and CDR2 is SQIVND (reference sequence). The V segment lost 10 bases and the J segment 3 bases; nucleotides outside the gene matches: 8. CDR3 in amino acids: CATNRGLITDTQYF. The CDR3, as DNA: TGTGCCACAAACAGGGGGCTGATTACAGATACGCAGTATTTT.

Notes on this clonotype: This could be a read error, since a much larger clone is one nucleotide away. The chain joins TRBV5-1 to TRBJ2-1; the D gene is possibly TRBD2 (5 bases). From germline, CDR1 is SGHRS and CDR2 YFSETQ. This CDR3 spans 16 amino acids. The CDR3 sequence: CASSANAGPRGNDQFF. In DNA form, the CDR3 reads TGCGCCAGCAGCGCCAACGCTGGGCCCCGGGGAAATGACCAGTTCTTC.

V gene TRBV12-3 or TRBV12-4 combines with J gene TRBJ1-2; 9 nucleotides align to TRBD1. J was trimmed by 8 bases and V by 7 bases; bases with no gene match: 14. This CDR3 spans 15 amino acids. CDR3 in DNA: TGTGCCAGCACCCCCTCCTACAGGGGGCATAACGGCTACACCTTC. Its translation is CASTPSYRGHNGYTF.

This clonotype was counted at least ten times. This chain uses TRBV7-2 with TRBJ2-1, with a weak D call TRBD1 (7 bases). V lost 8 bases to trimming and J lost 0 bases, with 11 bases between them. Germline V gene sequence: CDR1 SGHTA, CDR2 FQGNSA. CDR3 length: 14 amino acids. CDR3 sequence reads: CASQGGNSYNEQFF. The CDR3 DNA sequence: TGTGCCAGCCAGGGGGGCAACTCCTACAATGAGCAGTTCTTC.

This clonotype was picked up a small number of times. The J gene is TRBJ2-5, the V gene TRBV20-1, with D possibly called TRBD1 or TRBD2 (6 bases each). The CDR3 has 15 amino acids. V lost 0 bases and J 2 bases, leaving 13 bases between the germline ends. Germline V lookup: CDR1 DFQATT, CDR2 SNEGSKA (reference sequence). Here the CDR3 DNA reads TGCAGTGCTAGAGATTGGGGGCGGGGACAAGAGACCCAGTACTTC. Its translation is CSARDWGRGQETQYF.

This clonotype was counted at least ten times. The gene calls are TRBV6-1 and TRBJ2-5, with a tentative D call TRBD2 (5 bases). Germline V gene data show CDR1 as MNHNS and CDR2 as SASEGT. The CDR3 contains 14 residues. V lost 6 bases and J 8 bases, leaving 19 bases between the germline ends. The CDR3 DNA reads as TGTGCCAGCAGGAAGGACGGAGGTCGGGAAACCCAGTACTTC. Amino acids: CASRKDGGRETQYF.

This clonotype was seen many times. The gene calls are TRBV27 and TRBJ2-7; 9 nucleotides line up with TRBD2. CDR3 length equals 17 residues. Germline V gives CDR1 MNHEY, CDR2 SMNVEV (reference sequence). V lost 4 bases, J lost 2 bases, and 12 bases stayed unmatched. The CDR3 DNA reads TGTGCCAGCAGTTGGATCGGGCCTAGCGGGGCCCCCTACGAGCAGTACTTC. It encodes CASSWIGPSGAPYEQYF.

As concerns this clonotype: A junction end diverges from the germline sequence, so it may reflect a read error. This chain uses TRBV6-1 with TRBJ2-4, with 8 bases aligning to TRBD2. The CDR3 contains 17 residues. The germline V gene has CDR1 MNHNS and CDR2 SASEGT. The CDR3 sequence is CASSPVAGLSAKSIQYF. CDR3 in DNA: TGTGCCAGCAGTCCAGTAGCGGGGCTCTCGGCCAAAAGCATTCAGTACTTC.

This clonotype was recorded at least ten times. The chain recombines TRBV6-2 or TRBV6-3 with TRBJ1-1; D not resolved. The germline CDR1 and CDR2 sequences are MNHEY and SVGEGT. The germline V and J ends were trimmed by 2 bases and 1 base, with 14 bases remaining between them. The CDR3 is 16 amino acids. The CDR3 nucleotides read TGTGCCAGCAGTTACCGGCCCCCCAGGAGGAACACTGAAGCTTTCTTT. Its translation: CASSYRPPRRNTEAFF.

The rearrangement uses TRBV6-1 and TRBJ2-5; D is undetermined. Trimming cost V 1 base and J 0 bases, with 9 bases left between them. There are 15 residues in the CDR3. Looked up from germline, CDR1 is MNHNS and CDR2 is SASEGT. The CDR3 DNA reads TGTGCCAGCAGTGAAGGTCCCCTAAACCAAGAGACCCAGTACTTC. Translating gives CASSEGPLNQETQYF.

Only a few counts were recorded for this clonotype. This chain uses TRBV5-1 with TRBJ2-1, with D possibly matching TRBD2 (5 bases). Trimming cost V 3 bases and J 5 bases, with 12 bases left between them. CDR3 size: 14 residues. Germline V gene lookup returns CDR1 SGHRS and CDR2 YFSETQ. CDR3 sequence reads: CASSWMVGDNEQFF. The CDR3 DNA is TGCGCCAGCAGCTGGATGGTGGGAGACAATGAGCAGTTCTTC.

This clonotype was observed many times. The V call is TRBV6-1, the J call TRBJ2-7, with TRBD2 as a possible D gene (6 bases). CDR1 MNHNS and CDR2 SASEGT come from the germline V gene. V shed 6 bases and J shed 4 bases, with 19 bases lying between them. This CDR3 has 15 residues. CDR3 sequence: CASSFRTTLGYEQYF. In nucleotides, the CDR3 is TGTGCCAGCAGCTTTAGGACTACCCTTGGGTACGAGCAGTACTTC.

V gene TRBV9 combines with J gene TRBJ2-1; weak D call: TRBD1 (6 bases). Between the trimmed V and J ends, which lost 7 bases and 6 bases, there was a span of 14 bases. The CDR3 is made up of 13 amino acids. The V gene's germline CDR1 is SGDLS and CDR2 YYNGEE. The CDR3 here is CASGKAGANEQFF. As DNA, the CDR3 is TGTGCCAGCGGCAAGGCAGGGGCCAATGAGCAGTTCTTC.

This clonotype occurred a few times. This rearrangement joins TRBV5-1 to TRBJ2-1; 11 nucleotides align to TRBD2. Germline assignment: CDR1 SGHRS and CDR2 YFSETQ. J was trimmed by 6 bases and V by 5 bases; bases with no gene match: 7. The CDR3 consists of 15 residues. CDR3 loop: CASSPLAGGGNEQFF. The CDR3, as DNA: TGCGCCAGCAGTCCCTTAGCGGGAGGGGGCAATGAGCAGTTCTTC.

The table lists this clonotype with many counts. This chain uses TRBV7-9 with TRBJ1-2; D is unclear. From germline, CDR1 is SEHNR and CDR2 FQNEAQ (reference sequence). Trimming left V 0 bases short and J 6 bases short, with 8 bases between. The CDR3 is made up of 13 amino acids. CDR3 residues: CASSLANSDGYTF. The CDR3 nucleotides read TGTGCCAGCAGCTTAGCAAATAGCGATGGCTACACCTTC. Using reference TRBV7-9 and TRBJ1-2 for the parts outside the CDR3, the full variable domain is DTGVSQNPRHKITKRGQNVTFRCDPISEHNRLYWYRQTLGQGPEFLTYFQNEAQLEKSRLLSDRFSAERPKGSFSTLEIQRTEQGDSAMYLCASSLANSDGYTFGSGTRLTVV.

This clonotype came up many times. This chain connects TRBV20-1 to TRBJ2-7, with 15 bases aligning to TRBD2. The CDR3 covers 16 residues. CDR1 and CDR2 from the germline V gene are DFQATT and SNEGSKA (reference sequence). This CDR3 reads CGLTGTSGRHGNEQYF. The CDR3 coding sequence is TGCGGCCTGACCGGGACTAGCGGGAGGCACGGAAACGAGCAGTACTTC.

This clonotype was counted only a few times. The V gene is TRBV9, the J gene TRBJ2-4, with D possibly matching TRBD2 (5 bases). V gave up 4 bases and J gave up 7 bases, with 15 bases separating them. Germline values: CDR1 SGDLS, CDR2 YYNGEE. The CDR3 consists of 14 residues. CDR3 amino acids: CASSPGNSGNIQYF. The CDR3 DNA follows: TGTGCCAGCAGCCCCGGGAATTCGGGGAACATTCAGTACTTC. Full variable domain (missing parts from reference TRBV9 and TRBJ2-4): DSGVTQTPKHLITATGQRVTLRCSPRSGDLSVYWYQQSLDQGLQFLIQYYNGEERAKGNILERFSAQQFPDLHSELNLSSLELGDSALYFCASSPGNSGNIQYFGAGTRLSVL.

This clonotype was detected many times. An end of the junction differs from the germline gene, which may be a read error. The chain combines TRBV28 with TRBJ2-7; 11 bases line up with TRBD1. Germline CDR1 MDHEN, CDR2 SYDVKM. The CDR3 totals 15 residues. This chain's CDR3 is CAGRTPGQGAYEQYF. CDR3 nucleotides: TGTGCCGGCAGAACGCCGGGACAGGGGGCCTACGAGCAGTACTTC.